This T cell receptor (beta chain) was captured in a study of blood T cell repertoires in COVID-19. Overall study context: The analysed material was cDNA or gDNA that came from T cells, B-cell-depleted T cells, or PBMCs.

In terms of age and location, participants ranged from roughly 18 to 100 years and lived in about two dozen US areas. Before being deemed recovered, Cohort 3 donors had two negative PCRs, clearance, or symptom resolution. Profiled with immunoSEQ multiplex PCR; TCRdb holds only in-frame clones, not every one. The data contain about 190,000 clones, around 84% of them singletons. The source is a woman aged 25 to 39 who had recovered from COVID-19. Input material: PBMCs or T cells enriched from blood (not recorded which).

The CDR3 nucleotides are TGTGCCAGTCGGCAGGGCACCTCTGGAAACACCATATATTTT. The encoded protein is CASRQGTSGNTIYF. The rearrangement uses TRBV19 and TRBJ1-3, with D perhaps matching TRBD1 (5 bases). V was trimmed by 8 bases and J by 0 bases, leaving 11 bases between them. This CDR3 spans 14 amino acids. Germline V gene sequence: CDR1 LNHDA, CDR2 SQIVND (reference sequence).